This T cell receptor beta chain was profiled in a study of read filtering for tumor transcriptome and immune sequencing. Background on the study: The cohort had 17 men and roughly 13 women aged roughly 47 to 85, mean roughly 70 years. About 8 patients were R-ISS I, 16 were R-ISS II, six or seven were R-ISS III.

Molecular barcoded adaptors covering alpha/delta and beta/gamma chains were used on 400 to 450 ng RNA. TCRdb re-called the reads through MiXCR, storing one row per CDR3 protein. The sample carries 55,000 to 60,000 distinct CDR3 sequences, 12% recorded once. Concerning this clonotype itself: Its target is not known. A much larger clonotype is one base distant, so this may be a read error.

CDR3 length: 16 amino acids. The germline V and J ends were trimmed by 6 bases and 1 base, with 16 bases remaining between them. The germline V gene encodes CDR1 MNHNS and CDR2 SASEGT. At the time of active disease, bone marrow was collected from every patient. Study findings and constraints: IR-seq and RNA-seq agreed better without single-read clonotypes.

The source of this sequence is a donor at least 40 years old with multiple myeloma. The sample was a population of CD138-negative cells sorted from bone marrow. V and J are TRBV6-1 and TRBJ2-1, with D perhaps being TRBD1 or TRBD2 (5 bases each). The CDR3 bases are TGTGCCAGCAGCTTCCACTGGGACCCATCCTACAATGAGCAGTTCTTC. Encoded protein: CASSFHWDPSYNEQFF.